This is a list of T cell receptor beta chains from one sample in a study of blood T cell repertoires in COVID-19. TCRdb keeps only in-frame clones here, not all; method: immunoSEQ multiplex PCR. The sample has a few hundred thousand clones, approximately 90% seen once; the top ten hold about 7%. The sequenced sample was peripheral blood. The receptors originated from a woman aged 25 to 39 who had recovered from COVID-19. CDR3s leave out the opening cysteine and the closing phenylalanine or tryptophan. Clone size is stated in some rows and not others, as once, few, many or a class when expanded.

clone_size	v_call	j_call	cdr3_aa
-	TRBV5-1	TRBJ1-4	ASSLTRQGRKLF
-	TRBV2	TRBJ2-7	ASSEYVSSYEQY
-	TRBV6-1	TRBJ1-2	ASSEVTGGGYT
few	TRBV5-1	TRBJ2-5	ASSLGRNQETQY
-	TRBV19	TRBJ2-5	ATQNSAGETQY
-	TRBV19	TRBJ1-2	ASSIDRGPRRYT
-	TRBV6-5	TRBJ1-5	ASRETGAGNQPQH
-	TRBV5-1	TRBJ2-5	ASRSLTSGGQETQY
-	TRBV14	TRBJ2-7	ASSQGRDIFYEQY
-	TRBV12-3/TRBV12-4	TRBJ2-7	ASSTGGSYEQY
-	TRBV4-3	TRBJ1-4	ASSQEGALSNEKLF
-	TRBV20-1	TRBJ1-2	SKQSNYGYT
-	TRBV4-2	TRBJ2-5	ASSQGAITSVKETQY
-	TRBV9	TRBJ2-5	ASSDSPGQGDRETQY
-	TRBV7-2	TRBJ2-7	ASSPPGQMLNEQY